This T cell receptor beta chain was sequenced during a study of shared clonotypes between healthy human individuals. The table came from immunoSEQ multiplex PCR; TCRdb's copy has only in-frame clones and leaves some out. The top ten hold around 0.38% of the sample, which has 1,400,000 or so clones, around 98.5% seen once. Germline CDR1 SGHTA, CDR2 FQGTGA. There are 13 residues in the CDR3. Trimming took 4 bases from V and 3 from J; bases not matched to a gene: 0. The material sequenced was naive CD4+ T cells sorted from blood. As to subset: CD45RA+ positively selected. This receptor was taken from a man aged 25-40 years in good health. The chain is built from TRBV7-3 and TRBJ1-1; 9 nucleotides line up with TRBD1. Here the CDR3 DNA reads TGTGCCAGCAGCTGGGACAGGGACACTGAAGCTTTCTTT. It yields the protein CASSWDRDTEAFF.